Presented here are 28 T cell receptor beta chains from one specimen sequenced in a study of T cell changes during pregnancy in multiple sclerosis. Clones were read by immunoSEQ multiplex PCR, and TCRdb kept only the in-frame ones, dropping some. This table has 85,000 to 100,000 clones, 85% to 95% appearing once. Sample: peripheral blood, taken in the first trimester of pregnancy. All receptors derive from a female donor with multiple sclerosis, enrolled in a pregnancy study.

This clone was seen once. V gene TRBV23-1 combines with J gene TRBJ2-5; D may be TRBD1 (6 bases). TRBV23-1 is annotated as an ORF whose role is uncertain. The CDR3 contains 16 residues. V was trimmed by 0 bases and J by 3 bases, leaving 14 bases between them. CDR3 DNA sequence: TGCGCCAGCAGTCAATCGACAGGACCCAAAGAAGAGACCCAGTACTTC. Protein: CASSQSTGPKEETQYF.

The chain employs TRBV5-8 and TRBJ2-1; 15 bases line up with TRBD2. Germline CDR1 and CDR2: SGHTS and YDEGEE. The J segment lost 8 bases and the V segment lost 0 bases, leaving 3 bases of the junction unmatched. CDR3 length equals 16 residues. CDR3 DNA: TGTGCCAGCAGCTTGGGGACTAGCGGGAGGGTCTATGAGCAGTTCTTC. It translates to CASSLGTSGRVYEQFF.

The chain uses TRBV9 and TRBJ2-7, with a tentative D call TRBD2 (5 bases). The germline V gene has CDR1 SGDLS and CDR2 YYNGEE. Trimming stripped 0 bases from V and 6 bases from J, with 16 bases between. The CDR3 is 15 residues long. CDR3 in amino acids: CASSVASNTAAEQYF. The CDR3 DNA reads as TGTGCCAGCAGCGTAGCTTCGAATACAGCGGCCGAGCAGTACTTC.

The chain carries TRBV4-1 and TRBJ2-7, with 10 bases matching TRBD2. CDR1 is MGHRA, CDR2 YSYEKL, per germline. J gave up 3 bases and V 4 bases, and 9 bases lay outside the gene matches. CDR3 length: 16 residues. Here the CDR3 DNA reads TGCGCCAGCAGCCCCCCCGGGACTAGCGATTTCTACGAGCAGTACTTC. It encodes CASSPPGTSDFYEQYF.

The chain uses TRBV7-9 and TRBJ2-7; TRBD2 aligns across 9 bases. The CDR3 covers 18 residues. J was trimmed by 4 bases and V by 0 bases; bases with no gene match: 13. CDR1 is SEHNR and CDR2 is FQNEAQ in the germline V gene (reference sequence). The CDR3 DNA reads TGTGCCAGCAGCTTAGCAGGTGTGGGCGGGAGGGCCTCGTACGAGCAGTACTTC. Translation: CASSLAGVGGRASYEQYF.

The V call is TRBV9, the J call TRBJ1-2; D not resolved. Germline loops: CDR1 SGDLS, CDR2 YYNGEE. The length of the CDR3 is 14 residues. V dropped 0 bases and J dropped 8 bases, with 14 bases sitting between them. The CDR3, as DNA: TGTGCCAGCAGCGTAGGAGGCGGACTCCTAGGCTACACCTTC. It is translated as CASSVGGGLLGYTF.

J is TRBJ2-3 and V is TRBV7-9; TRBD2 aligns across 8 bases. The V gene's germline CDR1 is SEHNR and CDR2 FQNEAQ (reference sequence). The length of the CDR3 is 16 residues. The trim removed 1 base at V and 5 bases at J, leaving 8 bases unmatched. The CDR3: CASSLGQLTSVDTQYF. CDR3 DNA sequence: TGTGCCAGCAGCTTAGGACAACTGACTAGCGTAGATACGCAGTATTTT.

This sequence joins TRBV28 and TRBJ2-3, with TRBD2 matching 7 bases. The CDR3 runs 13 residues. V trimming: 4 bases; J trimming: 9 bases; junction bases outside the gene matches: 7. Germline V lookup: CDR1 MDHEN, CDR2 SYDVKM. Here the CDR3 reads CASSSPRGGTQYF. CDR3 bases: TGTGCCAGCAGTTCCCCAAGGGGAGGGACGCAGTATTTT.

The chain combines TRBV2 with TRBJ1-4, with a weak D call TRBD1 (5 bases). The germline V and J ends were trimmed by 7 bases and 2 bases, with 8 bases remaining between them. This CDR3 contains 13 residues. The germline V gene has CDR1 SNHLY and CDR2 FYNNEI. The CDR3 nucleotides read TGTGCCAGCAACCCAGGGACTAATGAAAAACTGTTTTTT. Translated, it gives CASNPGTNEKLFF. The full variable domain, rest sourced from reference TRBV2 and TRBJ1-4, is EPEVTQTPSHQVTQMGQEVILRCVPISNHLYFYWYRQILGQKVEFLVSFYNNEISEKSEIFDDQFSVERPDGSNFTLKIRSTKLEDSAMYFCASNPGTNEKLFFGSGTQLSVL.

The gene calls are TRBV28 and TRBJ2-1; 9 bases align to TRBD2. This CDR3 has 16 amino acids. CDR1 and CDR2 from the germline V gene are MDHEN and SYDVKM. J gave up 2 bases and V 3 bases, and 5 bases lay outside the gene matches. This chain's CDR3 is CASSLTSGRTYNEQFF. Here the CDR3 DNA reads TGTGCCAGCAGTTTGACCAGCGGGAGGACCTACAATGAGCAGTTCTTC.

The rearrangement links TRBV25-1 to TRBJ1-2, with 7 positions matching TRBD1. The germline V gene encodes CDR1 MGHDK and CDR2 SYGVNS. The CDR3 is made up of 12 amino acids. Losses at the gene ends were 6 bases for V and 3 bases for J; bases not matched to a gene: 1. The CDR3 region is CASRGQDYGYTF. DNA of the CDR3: TGTGCCAGCAGAGGACAGGACTATGGCTACACCTTC.

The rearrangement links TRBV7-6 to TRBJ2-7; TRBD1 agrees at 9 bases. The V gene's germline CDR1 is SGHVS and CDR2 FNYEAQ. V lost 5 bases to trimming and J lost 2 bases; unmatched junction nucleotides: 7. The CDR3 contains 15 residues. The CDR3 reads CASSPSGQGPYEQYF. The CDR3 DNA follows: TGTGCCAGCAGCCCGTCGGGACAGGGACCCTACGAGCAGTACTTC.

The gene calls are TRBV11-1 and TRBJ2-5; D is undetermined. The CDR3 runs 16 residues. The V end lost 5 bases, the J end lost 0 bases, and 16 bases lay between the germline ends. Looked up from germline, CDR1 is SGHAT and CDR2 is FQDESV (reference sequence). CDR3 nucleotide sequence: TGTGCCAGCAGCCTCCCCCACCACCGGTACCAAGAGACCCAGTACTTC. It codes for CASSLPHHRYQETQYF.

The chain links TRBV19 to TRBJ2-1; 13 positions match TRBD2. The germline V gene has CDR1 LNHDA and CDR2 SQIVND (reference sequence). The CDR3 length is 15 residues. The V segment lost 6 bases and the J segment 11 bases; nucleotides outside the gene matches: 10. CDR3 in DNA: TGTGCCAGTAGGAACCCGGGACTAGCGGGACTCCAGCAGTTCTTC. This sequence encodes CASRNPGLAGLQQFF.

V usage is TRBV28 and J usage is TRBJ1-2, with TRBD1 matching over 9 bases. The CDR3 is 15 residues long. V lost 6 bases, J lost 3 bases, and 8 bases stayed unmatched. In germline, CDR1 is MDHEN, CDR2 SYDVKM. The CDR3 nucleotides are TGTGCCAGCAGGAAACAGGGGGCCAGGGACTATGGCTACACCTTC. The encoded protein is CASRKQGARDYGYTF.

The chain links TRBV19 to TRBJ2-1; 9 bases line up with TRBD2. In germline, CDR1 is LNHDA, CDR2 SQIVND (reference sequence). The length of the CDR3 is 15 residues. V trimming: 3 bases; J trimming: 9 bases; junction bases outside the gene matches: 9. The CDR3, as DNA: TGTGCCAGTAGTATCGGGGCGGGAGGGCCGGGTGAGCAGTTCTTC. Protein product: CASSIGAGGPGEQFF.

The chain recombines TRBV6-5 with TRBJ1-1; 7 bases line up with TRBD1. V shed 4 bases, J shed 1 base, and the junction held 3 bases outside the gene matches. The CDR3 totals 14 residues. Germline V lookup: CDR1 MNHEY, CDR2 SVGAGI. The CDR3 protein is CASSLGGRNTEAFF. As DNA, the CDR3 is TGTGCCAGCAGTTTAGGGGGCCGGAACACTGAAGCTTTCTTT.

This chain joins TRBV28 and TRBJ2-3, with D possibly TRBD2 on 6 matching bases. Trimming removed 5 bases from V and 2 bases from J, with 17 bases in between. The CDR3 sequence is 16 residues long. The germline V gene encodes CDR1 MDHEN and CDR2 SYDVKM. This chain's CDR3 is CASSPAGRGITDTQYF. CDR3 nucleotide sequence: TGTGCCAGCAGTCCCGCGGGGAGAGGGATCACAGATACGCAGTATTTT.

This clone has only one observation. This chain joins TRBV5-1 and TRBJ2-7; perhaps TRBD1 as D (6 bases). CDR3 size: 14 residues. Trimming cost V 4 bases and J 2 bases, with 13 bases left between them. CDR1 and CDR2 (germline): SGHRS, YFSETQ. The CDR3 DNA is TGCGCCAGCAGCACGGACAGCCCACCCTACGAGCAGTACTTC. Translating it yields CASSTDSPPYEQYF.

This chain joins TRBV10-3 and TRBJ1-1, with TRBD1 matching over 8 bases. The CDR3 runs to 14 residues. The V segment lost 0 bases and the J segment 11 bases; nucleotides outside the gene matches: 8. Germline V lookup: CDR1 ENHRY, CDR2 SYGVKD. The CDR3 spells CAISESPHRGSAFF. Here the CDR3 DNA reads TGTGCCATCAGTGAGTCCCCTCACAGGGGGTCGGCTTTCTTT.

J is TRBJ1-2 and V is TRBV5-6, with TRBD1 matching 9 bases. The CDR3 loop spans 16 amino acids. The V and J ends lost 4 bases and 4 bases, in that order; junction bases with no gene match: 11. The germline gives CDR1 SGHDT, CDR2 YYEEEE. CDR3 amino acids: CASSRGAGTGSYGYTF. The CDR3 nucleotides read TGTGCCAGCAGCCGGGGGGCCGGGACAGGGAGCTATGGCTACACCTTC.

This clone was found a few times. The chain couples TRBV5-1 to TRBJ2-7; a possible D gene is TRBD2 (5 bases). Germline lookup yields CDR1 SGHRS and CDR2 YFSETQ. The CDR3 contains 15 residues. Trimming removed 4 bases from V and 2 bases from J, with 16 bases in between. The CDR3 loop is CASSPIGMGAYEQYF. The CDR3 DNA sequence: TGCGCCAGCAGCCCGATCGGGATGGGAGCCTACGAGCAGTACTTC.

CDR3 region: CASRPTVESDTQYF. The CDR3 bases are TGTGCCAGCAGGCCCACAGTGGAATCAGATACGCAGTATTTT. The rearrangement joins TRBV2 to TRBJ2-3; no clear D gene. The germline CDR1 and CDR2 sequences are SNHLY and FYNNEI. Between the trimmed V and J ends, which lost 6 bases and 4 bases, there was a span of 14 bases. This CDR3 is 14 amino acids long.

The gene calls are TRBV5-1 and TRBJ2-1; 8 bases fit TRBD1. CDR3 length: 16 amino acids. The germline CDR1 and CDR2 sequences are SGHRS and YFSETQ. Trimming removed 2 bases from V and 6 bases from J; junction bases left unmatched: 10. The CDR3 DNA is TGCGCCAGCAGCTTTAGCTGGTCAGGGGGCAGCAATGAGCAGTTCTTC. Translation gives CASSFSWSGGSNEQFF.

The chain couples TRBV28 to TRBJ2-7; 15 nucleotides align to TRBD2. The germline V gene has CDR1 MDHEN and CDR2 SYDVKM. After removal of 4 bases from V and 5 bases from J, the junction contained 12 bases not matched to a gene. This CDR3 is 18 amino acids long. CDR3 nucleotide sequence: TGTGCCAGCAGTTCCAACGGGAGGGGACTAGCGGGAGGTGACGAGCAGTACTTC. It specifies CASSSNGRGLAGGDEQYF.

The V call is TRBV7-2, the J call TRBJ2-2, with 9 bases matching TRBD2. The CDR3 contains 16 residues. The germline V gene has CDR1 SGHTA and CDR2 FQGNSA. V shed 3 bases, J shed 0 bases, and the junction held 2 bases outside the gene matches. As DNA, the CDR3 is TGTGCCAGCAGCTTCGCTAGCGGGGCGAACACCGGGGAGCTGTTTTTT. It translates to CASSFASGANTGELFF.

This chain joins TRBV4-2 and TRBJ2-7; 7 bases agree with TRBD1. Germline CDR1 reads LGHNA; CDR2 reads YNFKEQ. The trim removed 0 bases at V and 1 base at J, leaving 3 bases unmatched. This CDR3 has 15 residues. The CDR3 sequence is CASSQDPRGSYEQYF. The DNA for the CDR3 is TGTGCCAGCAGCCAAGATCCCAGGGGGTCCTACGAGCAGTACTTC.

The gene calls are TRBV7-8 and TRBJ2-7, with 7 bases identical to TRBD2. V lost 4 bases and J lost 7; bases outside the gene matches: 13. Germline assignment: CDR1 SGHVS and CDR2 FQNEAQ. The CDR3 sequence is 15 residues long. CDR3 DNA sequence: TGTGCCAGCAGCTCCAGGGTGGGGGGGGGTGGAGAGCAGTACTTC. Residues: CASSSRVGGGGEQYF. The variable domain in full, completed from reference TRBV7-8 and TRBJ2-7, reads GAGVSQSPRYKVAKRGQDVALRCDPISGHVSLFWYQQALGQGPEFLTYFQNEAQLDKSGLPSDRFFAERPEGSVSTLKIQRTQQEDSAVYLCASSSRVGGGGEQYFGPGTRLTVT.